These T cell receptor beta chains were read from a single sample in a study of shared clonotypes between healthy human individuals. The data were produced by immunoSEQ multiplex PCR, yet TCRdb's version contains in-frame clones alone and is incomplete. The table records some 490,000 clones, over 75% of them present only once. Sequencing was done on a sample of PBMCs. These TCRs come from a woman aged 40 to 50 in good health. Some clones in this sample may be carry-over from other donors' samples. CDR3s include the opening cysteine and the closing phenylalanine or tryptophan. D genes are given only for firm matches. The size entry is marked missing in some rows and otherwise reads once, few, many or a size class.

d_call: -
v_call: TRBV30
j_call: TRBJ2-7
clone_size: -
cdr3_nt: TGTGCCTGGAGTAGGCGGCGGGACTACGAGCAGTACTTC
cdr3_aa: CAWSRRRDYEQYF

d_call: -
v_call: TRBV10-3
j_call: TRBJ2-3
clone_size: once
cdr3_nt: TGTGCCATCAGTGAGTTTAGCCTCAGCACAGATACGCAGTATTTT
cdr3_aa: CAISEFSLSTDTQYF

d_call: TRBD1
v_call: TRBV19
j_call: TRBJ1-5
clone_size: -
cdr3_nt: TGTGCCAGTAGTATATTGGGCAGGGGGCAGGTAAGCAATCAGCCCCAGCATTTT
cdr3_aa: CASSILGRGQVSNQPQHF

d_call: TRBD1
v_call: TRBV5-1
j_call: TRBJ2-5
clone_size: -
cdr3_nt: TGCGCCAGCAGCCTTACCGGGACAGGGGAAAAGACCCAGTACTTC
cdr3_aa: CASSLTGTGEKTQYF

d_call: -
v_call: TRBV21-1
j_call: TRBJ2-7
clone_size: -
cdr3_nt: TGTGCCAGCAGCCCGTCCGGACAGGGGTCAGGCGAGCAGTACTTC
cdr3_aa: CASSPSGQGSGEQYF

d_call: TRBD2
v_call: TRBV19
j_call: TRBJ2-1
clone_size: -
cdr3_nt: TGTGCCAGTACTGAGCATGGGACTAGCGGATCCTACAATGAGCAGTTCTTC
cdr3_aa: CASTEHGTSGSYNEQFF

d_call: -
v_call: TRBV6-1
j_call: TRBJ1-5
clone_size: -
cdr3_nt: TGTGCCAGCAGTGAAGCGCGATGGGATCAGCCCCAGCATTTT
cdr3_aa: CASSEARWDQPQHF

d_call: -
v_call: TRBV19
j_call: TRBJ1-5
clone_size: -
cdr3_nt: TGTGCCAGTAGTGTCGGGGGATCGCCTGCGGGTCAGCCCCAGCATTTT
cdr3_aa: CASSVGGSPAGQPQHF

d_call: -
v_call: TRBV28
j_call: TRBJ2-5
clone_size: -
cdr3_nt: TGTGCCAGCAGCTCAGGGGCGGAGACCCAGTACTTC
cdr3_aa: CASSSGAETQYF

d_call: TRBD1
v_call: TRBV6-1
j_call: TRBJ1-1
clone_size: -
cdr3_nt: TGTGCCAGCTTTCGACAGGGATCCGAAGCTTTCTTT
cdr3_aa: CASFRQGSEAFF

d_call: -
v_call: TRBV6-1
j_call: TRBJ2-2
clone_size: -
cdr3_nt: TGTGCCAGCTCCTTCCCCAGCGGGAACACCGGGGAGCTGTTTTTT
cdr3_aa: CASSFPSGNTGELFF

d_call: TRBD2
v_call: TRBV4-1
j_call: TRBJ2-1
clone_size: -
cdr3_nt: TGCGCCAGCAGCCAAGTTTCCGGGAGGGGCTCTTACAATGAGCAGTTCTTC
cdr3_aa: CASSQVSGRGSYNEQFF

d_call: TRBD2
v_call: TRBV2
j_call: TRBJ2-2
clone_size: -
cdr3_nt: TGTGCCAGCAGTGAGTTGACTAGCGGGAGGCGCAACACCGGGGAGCTGTTTTTT
cdr3_aa: CASSELTSGRRNTGELFF

d_call: -
v_call: TRBV5-4
j_call: TRBJ2-6
clone_size: few
cdr3_nt: TGCGCCAGCAGCCAAGATCCAGGGACTTCTGGGGCCAACGTCCTGACTTTC
cdr3_aa: CASSQDPGTSGANVLTF

d_call: -
v_call: TRBV7-8
j_call: TRBJ1-4
clone_size: -
cdr3_nt: TGTGCCAGCAGCTTAGGAAGGTGGGCCAGCCCAAGGGAAAAACTGTTTTTT
cdr3_aa: CASSLGRWASPREKLFF

d_call: -
v_call: TRBV5-4
j_call: TRBJ1-6
clone_size: -
cdr3_nt: TGTGCCAGCAGCTTAGACCCCGGCCAGGGTGAGCCCCTCCACTTT
cdr3_aa: CASSLDPGQGEPLHF

d_call: TRBD1
v_call: TRBV2
j_call: TRBJ2-3
clone_size: many
cdr3_nt: TGTGCCAGCAGTCGACAGGGTACCACAGATACGCAGTATTTT
cdr3_aa: CASSRQGTTDTQYF

d_call: -
v_call: TRBV5-1
j_call: TRBJ2-7
clone_size: -
cdr3_nt: TGCGCCAGCAGCCTCGGACAGCAGTCCTACGAGCAGTACTTC
cdr3_aa: CASSLGQQSYEQYF

d_call: -
v_call: TRBV27
j_call: TRBJ1-5
clone_size: -
cdr3_nt: TGTGCCAGCAGTCCCATCATTGGGACTATGGGTATCAGTCAGCCCCAGCATTTT
cdr3_aa: CASSPIIGTMGISQPQHF

d_call: TRBD1
v_call: TRBV6-1
j_call: TRBJ2-7
clone_size: -
cdr3_nt: TGTGCCAGCAGTCCCGGGACAGGGAAGTTCGAGCAGTACTTC
cdr3_aa: CASSPGTGKFEQYF